The T cell receptor beta chain described here comes from a study of shared clonotypes between healthy human individuals. The V end lost 0 bases, the J end lost 4 bases, and 10 bases lay between the germline ends. Germline CDR1 SGDLS, CDR2 YYNGEE. This CDR3 is built from 14 residues. Per the original methods: Filtering differed since immunoSEQ provided only junctions, with no quality scores. Only in-frame clones appear in the TCRdb table, and some are missing; sequencing was by immunoSEQ multiplex PCR. The DNA was the basis for D and trimming; V, J and clone size are from that table. The sample has hundreds of thousands of clones, nearly 95% seen once. Naivety among CD8 cells was defined by CD45RO negativity and positive CCR7 selection, thereby excluding terminally differentiated effector memory CD45RA+ cells. All of the donors resided in Nashville, Tennessee, and each was a Caucasian adult. Comments on this clone: The same CDR3 arises from other DNA sequences in this sample as well.

This receptor was obtained from a man aged 25 to 40 in good health. The chain combines TRBV9 with TRBJ1-1, with D maybe TRBD1 (5 bases). The sequencing input was naive CD8+ T cells sorted from blood. The CDR3 DNA is TGTGCCAGCAGCGTAGGAGGGGTGGGCACTGAAGCTTTCTTT. Its protein is CASSVGGVGTEAFF. The full variable domain, rest sourced from reference TRBV9 and TRBJ1-1, is DSGVTQTPKHLITATGQRVTLRCSPRSGDLSVYWYQQSLDQGLQFLIQYYNGEERAKGNILERFSAQQFPDLHSELNLSSLELGDSALYFCASSVGGVGTEAFFGQGTRLTVV.